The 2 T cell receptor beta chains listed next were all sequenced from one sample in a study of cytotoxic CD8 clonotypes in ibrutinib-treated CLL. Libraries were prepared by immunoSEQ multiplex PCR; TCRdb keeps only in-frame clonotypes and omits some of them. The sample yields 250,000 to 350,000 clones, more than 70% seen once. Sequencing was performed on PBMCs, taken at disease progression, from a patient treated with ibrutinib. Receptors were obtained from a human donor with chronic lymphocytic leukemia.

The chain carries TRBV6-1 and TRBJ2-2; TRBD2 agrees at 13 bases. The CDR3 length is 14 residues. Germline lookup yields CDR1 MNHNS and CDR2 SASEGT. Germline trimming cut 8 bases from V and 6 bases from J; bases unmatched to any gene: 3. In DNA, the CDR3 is TGTGCCAGCCTAACTAGCGGGAGGGCCGGGGAGCTGTTTTTT. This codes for CASLTSGRAGELFF.

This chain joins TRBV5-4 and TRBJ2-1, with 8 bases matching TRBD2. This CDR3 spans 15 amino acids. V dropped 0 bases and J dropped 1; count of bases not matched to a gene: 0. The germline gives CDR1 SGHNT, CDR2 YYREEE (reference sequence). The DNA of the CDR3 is TGTGCCAGCAGCTTGGCTAGCGGGTCCTACAATGAGCAGTTCTTC. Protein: CASSLASGSYNEQFF.